The sequence of this T cell receptor (beta chain) was determined in a study of vaccination and CD4 T cells after COVID-19. The CDR3 totals 15 residues. The germline gives CDR1 MNHEY, CDR2 SMNVEV (reference sequence). V gave up 5 bases and J gave up 1 base; unmatched junction bases: 5. Note on this clonotype: Antigen unknown.

Documented treatment: roughly 10-day PBMC culture with coronavirus spike peptide pools or control peptides (ViraFEST assay). Expansion of antigen-specific T cells with peptide pools by ViraFEST preceded sequencing of TCRs. Per well, fewer than 2.5 million PBMCs were cultured in the presence of roughly 9 IU/ml IL-2 and about 9.6 ug/ml peptide pools. An Oncomine TCR Beta short-read assay was used to sequence the DNA from cultured CD4+ T cells. The authors extracted genomic DNA from cultured CD4+ T cells. TCRdb re-derived calls from the PCR reads in MiXCR, one entry per CDR3 protein. Of around 26,000 distinct CDR3 sequences listed, over 60% are singletons.

The receptor was derived from a human donor who received a COVID-19 vaccine. The chain recombines TRBV27 with TRBJ2-5, with 9 bases lining up with TRBD1. The specimen comprised CD4+ T cells from blood, cultured in vitro, sampled after SARS-CoV-2 vaccination. For the CDR3, the DNA is TGTGCCAGCAGTGTGGGACAGGGTCCCCAAGAGACCCAGTACTTC. Its translation: CASSVGQGPQETQYF.